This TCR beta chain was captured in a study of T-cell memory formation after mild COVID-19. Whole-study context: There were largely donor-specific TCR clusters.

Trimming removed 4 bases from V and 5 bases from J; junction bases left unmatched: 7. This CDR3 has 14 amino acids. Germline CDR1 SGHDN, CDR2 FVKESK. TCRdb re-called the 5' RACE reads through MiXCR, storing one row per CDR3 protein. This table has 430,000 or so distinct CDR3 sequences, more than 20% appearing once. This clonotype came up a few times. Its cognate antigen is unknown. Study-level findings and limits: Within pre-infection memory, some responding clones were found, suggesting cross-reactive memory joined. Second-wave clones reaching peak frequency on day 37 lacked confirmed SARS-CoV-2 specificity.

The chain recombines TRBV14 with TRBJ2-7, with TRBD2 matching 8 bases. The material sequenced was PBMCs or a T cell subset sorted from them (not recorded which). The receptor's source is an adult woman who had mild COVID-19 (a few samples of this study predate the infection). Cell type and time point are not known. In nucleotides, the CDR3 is TGTGCCAGCAGCCCAGCTAGCGGGCCCAACGAGCAGTACTTC. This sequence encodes CASSPASGPNEQYF.